Reported below is one T cell receptor (beta chain). The antigen is undetermined. The CDR3 extends over 14 amino acids. V lost 1 base, J lost 5 bases, and 12 bases lay in between. Germline loops: CDR1 SGHKS, CDR2 YYEKEE (reference sequence). These data belong to a study of Ad26.COV2.S vaccination and SARS-CoV-2 variants. Background on the study: Donor had been placed in the Ad26.COV2.S arm of the COV1001 trial.

Treatment noted: about 20 received Ad26.COV2.S at low or high dose, single or two shots; roughly five received placebo; per-sample allocation not given. The samples were gathered on day 63 after the first injection of vaccine or placebo. Study-level points and caveats: Vaccine and placebo recipients had comparable breadth of non-spike TCRs.

Repertoires were generated with immunoSEQ multiplex PCR, while TCRdb's copy carries only in-frame clones and drops some. The sample shows around 400,000 clones, 83% of them seen only once. The clonotype was recovered from a person between 18 and 60 years old who received the Ad26.COV2.S COVID-19 vaccine or a placebo. This material consisted of peripheral blood, taken in a trial of Ad26.COV2.S vaccine versus placebo. V and J are TRBV5-5 and TRBJ2-5; D uncertain. The CDR3 DNA follows: TGTGCCAGCAGCTTGTTAGTCTCCCCTGAGACCCAGTACTTC. Its translation is CASSLLVSPETQYF.